What follows are 25 T cell receptor beta chains derived from one specimen sequenced in a study of blood T cell repertoires in COVID-19. The assay was immunoSEQ multiplex PCR, and TCRdb's table has in-frame clones only and misses some. The sample yields under 250,000 clones, less than 85% seen once. The sequenced material came from peripheral blood. These receptors were obtained from a woman older than 75 with acute or convalescent COVID-19.

The V gene is TRBV10-3, the J gene TRBJ1-4; D uncertain. The CDR3 is 14 residues long. The V and J ends lost 4 bases and 3 bases respectively, with 9 bases between them. CDR1 is ENHRY, CDR2 SYGVKD, per germline. The CDR3 DNA sequence: TGTGCCATCAGTGGTGGCCTTCCTAATGAAAAACTGTTTTTT. Amino acid sequence: CAISGGLPNEKLFF.

The V gene is TRBV13, the J gene TRBJ1-4; D not resolved. From germline, CDR1 is PRHDT and CDR2 FYEKMQ (reference sequence). The length of the CDR3 is 13 residues. The V end lost 2 bases, the J end lost 7 bases, and 8 bases lay between the germline ends. The CDR3 here is CASSLRRGEKLFF. The CDR3 DNA reads as TGTGCCAGCAGCTTACGGCGAGGTGAAAAACTGTTTTTT.

The rearrangement links TRBV11-2 to TRBJ1-4; D remains ambiguous. Per germline, CDR1 SGHAT and CDR2 FQNNGV. Trimming pared 1 base from V and 8 bases from J, leaving 8 bases between. The CDR3 loop spans 13 amino acids. CDR3 sequence (DNA): TGTGCCAGCAGCTTAGGGCCCCCGGAAAAACTGTTTTTT. Protein sequence: CASSLGPPEKLFF.

The J gene is TRBJ2-1, the V gene TRBV2; 13 nucleotides match TRBD2. The CDR3 extends over 14 amino acids. Germline CDR1 and CDR2: SNHLY and FYNNEI. V was clipped by 6 bases and J by 8 bases; unmatched bases: 4. The DNA for the CDR3 is TGTGCCAGCAGACTAGCGGGGGGGCCCCATGAGCAGTTCTTC. Its protein product is CASRLAGGPHEQFF.

The rearrangement joins TRBV27 to TRBJ1-2; 7 bases align to TRBD1. The V gene's germline CDR1 is MNHEY and CDR2 SMNVEV (reference sequence). CDR3 length equals 14 residues. Trimming at V came to 4 bases and at J to 0 bases, leaving 2 bases not matched to a gene. CDR3 protein: CASSWTGTNYGYTF. The CDR3 DNA sequence: TGTGCCAGCAGTTGGACAGGCACTAACTATGGCTACACCTTC.

The chain has TRBV4-2 and TRBJ1-2, with 12 bases that match TRBD1. The CDR3 contains 16 residues. V dropped 1 base and J dropped 6; count of bases not matched to a gene: 6. Germline V CDR1 and CDR2: LGHNA, YNFKEQ. CDR3 sequence reads: CASSQGGTGGSHGYTF. The CDR3 DNA sequence: TGTGCCAGCAGCCAAGGAGGGACAGGGGGCAGCCATGGCTACACCTTC.

This clone has just one count. One end of the junction is discordant with germline, which a read error may explain. In DNA form, the CDR3 reads TGTGCCGGCAGTTACTCTCAGGGCCTCTCTGGAAACACCATATATTTT. Protein: CAGSYSQGLSGNTIYF. The chain recombines TRBV6-5 with TRBJ1-3; D perhaps matches TRBD1 (5 bases). The CDR3 totals 16 residues. CDR1 is MNHEY and CDR2 is SVGAGI in the germline V gene.

This chain joins TRBV9 and TRBJ1-1; D remains unclear. The CDR3 is 14 amino acids. Deletions cut 4 bases from V and 1 base from J, with 11 bases between. Germline loops: CDR1 SGDLS, CDR2 YYNGEE. In nucleotides, the CDR3 is TGTGCCAGCAGCCCCATGCCAGAGAACACTGAAGCTTTCTTT. Its protein is CASSPMPENTEAFF.

In the case of this clone: A read error may account for a junction end that differs from germline. J is TRBJ1-2 and V is TRBV7-2; 7 bases agree with TRBD1. The CDR3 is 14 residues long. CDR1 SGHTA and CDR2 FQGNSA come from the germline V gene. The DNA for the CDR3 is TGTGCCAGCAGATTAGGGACAGATTCCTATGGCTACACCTTC. Residues: CASRLGTDSYGYTF.

This clone was seen only a few times. V is TRBV25-1 and J is TRBJ2-2; D possibly corresponds to TRBD2 (7 bases). CDR3 size: 15 residues. Trimming removed 10 bases at V and 1 base at J, with 16 bases between. In germline, CDR1 is MGHDK, CDR2 SYGVNS. The CDR3: CATLGGRQNTGELFF. The CDR3 nucleotides are TGTGCCACCCTCGGGGGGCGGCAGAACACCGGGGAGCTGTTTTTT.

The V and J genes are TRBV18 and TRBJ1-6, with 7 bases lining up with TRBD1. Unmatched junction bases numbered 28, after V lost 6 bases and J lost 8 bases. Germline V lookup: CDR1 KGHSH, CDR2 LQKENI. The CDR3 is made up of 21 amino acids. CDR3 sequence: CASSINSRGRGVRIDDSPLHF. As DNA, the CDR3 is TGTGCCAGCTCTATCAATAGCCGAGGCAGGGGGGTGAGGATCGATGATTCACCCCTCCACTTT.

The chain recombines TRBV9 with TRBJ1-6; tentative D call: TRBD1 (5 bases). The CDR3 has 15 residues. Germline CDR1 is SGDLS and CDR2 is YYNGEE. The V and J ends lost 0 bases and 7 bases respectively, with 11 bases between them. CDR3 sequence reads: CASSVDPQGNSPLHF. The CDR3 nucleotides read TGTGCCAGCAGCGTAGACCCGCAGGGCAATTCACCCCTCCACTTT.

The rearrangement uses TRBV5-4 and TRBJ1-4; D not certain. Deletions cut 2 bases from V and 0 bases from J, with 8 bases between. CDR1 is SGHNT and CDR2 is YYREEE in the germline V gene (reference sequence). CDR3 length equals 15 residues. Here the CDR3 reads CASSFDTSTNEKLFF. The CDR3 DNA reads as TGTGCCAGCAGCTTCGACACGTCAACTAATGAAAAACTGTTTTTT.

The V gene is TRBV18, the J gene TRBJ1-2; 9 bases match TRBD1. Germline loops: CDR1 KGHSH, CDR2 LQKENI. With 4 bases clipped from V and 6 bases from J, the junction kept 3 bases outside the gene matches. The CDR3 extends over 13 amino acids. The CDR3 loop is CASSLRQGDGYTF. CDR3 in DNA: TGTGCCAGCTCACTCCGACAGGGGGATGGCTACACCTTC.

The rearrangement links TRBV19 to TRBJ2-3; 9 bases map to TRBD1. This CDR3 has 16 amino acids. Germline values: CDR1 LNHDA, CDR2 SQIVND (reference sequence). The junction had 5 bases not matched to a gene; V was cut back by 2 bases and J by 2 bases. The CDR3 nucleotides read TGTGCCAGTAGTATACTAGGACAGGGGTTCACAGATACGCAGTATTTT. It codes for CASSILGQGFTDTQYF.

This clone was counted a few times. This chain uses TRBV15 with TRBJ1-1; D unclear. V was pared by 0 bases and J by 5 bases, with 13 bases between. This CDR3 contains 15 residues. The germline V gene has CDR1 LNHNV and CDR2 YYDKDF (reference sequence). The CDR3 spells CATSRDPAAPTEAFF. The CDR3 region has the DNA TGTGCCACCAGCAGAGATCCGGCGGCCCCAACTGAAGCTTTCTTT. Drawing the rest from reference TRBV15 and TRBJ1-1, the complete variable domain is DAMVIQNPRYQVTQFGKPVTLSCSQTLNHNVMYWYQQKSSQAPKLLFHYYDKDFNNEADTPDNFQSRRPNTSFCFLDIRSPGLGDTAMYLCATSRDPAAPTEAFFGQGTRLTVV.

V is TRBV7-3 and J is TRBJ1-1, with D unresolved. Germline V gives CDR1 SGHTA, CDR2 FQGTGA. V lost 3 bases and J lost 0, with 11 bases in between. CDR3 length: 15 amino acids. CDR3 region: CASSFPAAMNTEAFF. The CDR3 DNA reads as TGTGCCAGCAGCTTCCCTGCGGCCATGAACACTGAAGCTTTCTTT.

The V and J genes are TRBV7-9 and TRBJ2-1, with D maybe TRBD1 (6 bases). Trimming pared 2 bases from V and 6 bases from J, leaving 14 bases between. This CDR3 is built from 15 residues. The V gene's germline CDR1 is SEHNR and CDR2 FQNEAQ (reference sequence). The DNA for the CDR3 is TGTGCCAGCAGCTTAAGCAGGGGCCTGGGCAATGAGCAGTTCTTC. This encodes CASSLSRGLGNEQFF.

This clone was seen only once. The genes are TRBV5-4 and TRBJ1-6; D uncertain. The V end lost 1 base, the J end lost 5 bases, and 7 bases lay between the germline ends. The germline gives CDR1 SGHNT, CDR2 YYREEE (reference sequence). The CDR3 extends over 14 amino acids. CDR3 coding DNA: TGTGCCAGCAGCTTGTTACAAGATAATTCACCCCTCCACTTT. It translates to CASSLLQDNSPLHF.

The chain combines TRBV11-3 with TRBJ1-1; D remains unclear. The germline gives CDR1 SGHNT, CDR2 YENEEA. The V end was cut by 0 bases, the J end by 2 bases, with 4 bases between. The CDR3 has 13 amino acids. CDR3 DNA sequence: TGTGCCAGCAGCTTAGATCATAACACTGAAGCTTTCTTT. Protein: CASSLDHNTEAFF.

The genes are TRBV6-5 and TRBJ2-5; weak D call: TRBD1 (6 bases). Trimming shortened V by 6 bases and J by 9 bases, and 17 bases separated the two germline ends. In germline, CDR1 is MNHEY, CDR2 SVGAGI. The CDR3 runs to 13 residues. CDR3 nucleotides: TGTGCCAGCAGCTCCGACAGAGAGGGGGCCCAGTACTTC. This gives the protein CASSSDREGAQYF.

This clone was recorded only once. V is TRBV2 and J is TRBJ2-3, with D possibly matching TRBD2 (6 bases). This CDR3 is built from 13 residues. Deletions cut 2 bases from V and 5 bases from J, with 8 bases between. Germline-derived CDR1 and CDR2 are SNHLY and FYNNEI. The DNA for the CDR3 is TGTGCCAGCAGTGAATCGCGGGGAGATACGCAGTATTTT. This translates into CASSESRGDTQYF. Full variable domain (remainder filled in from reference TRBV2 and TRBJ2-3): EPEVTQTPSHQVTQMGQEVILRCVPISNHLYFYWYRQILGQKVEFLVSFYNNEISEKSEIFDDQFSVERPDGSNFTLKIRSTKLEDSAMYFCASSESRGDTQYFGPGTRLTVL.

The gene calls are TRBV19 and TRBJ2-5, with D possibly matching TRBD1 (5 bases). The ends were cut back, 11 bases at V and 2 bases at J, with 18 bases in the middle. Germline-derived CDR1 and CDR2 are LNHDA and SQIVND (reference sequence). This CDR3 contains 14 residues. The CDR3 region is CAGVAGLGQETQYF. As DNA, the CDR3 is TGTGCCGGGGTAGCAGGGTTGGGGCAAGAGACCCAGTACTTC.

This clone was detected a few times. The chain joins TRBV20-1 to TRBJ2-3; 8 bases line up with TRBD2. CDR3 size: 11 residues. The germline gives CDR1 DFQATT, CDR2 SNEGSKA (reference sequence). The CDR3, as DNA: TGCTCGGGACTAGGGGCAGATACGCAGTATTTT. It is translated as CSGLGADTQYF.

The CDR3 DNA is TGTGCCAGCAGAAGGACAGCGAACACTGAAGCTTTCTTT. Its translation: CASRRTANTEAFF. This chain uses TRBV6-5 with TRBJ1-1; the D gene is possibly TRBD1 (6 bases). The CDR3 totals 13 residues. V was clipped by 6 bases and J by 1 base, with 9 bases between them. Germline loops: CDR1 MNHEY, CDR2 SVGAGI.